The subject of this entry is one T cell receptor beta chain. Its specificity is not known. Data came from immunoSEQ multiplex PCR; TCRdb stores just in-frame clones and leaves some out. The sample shows about 1.5 million clones, 95% to 99% of them seen only once. The entry originates in a study of shared clonotypes between healthy human individuals. Overall study results and limits: Memory subsets generally showed lower estimated richness than naive subsets.

Germline lookup yields CDR1 MDHEN and CDR2 SYDVKM. The CDR3 runs to 16 residues. The V end lost 4 bases, the J end lost 8 bases, and 20 bases lay between the germline ends. Researchers partitioned CD4+ cells into CD45RA+ naive and CD45RA-negative memory subsets. The sample comprised naive CD4+ T cells sorted from blood. Subset indicated: CD45RA+ positively selected. The clonotype comes from a man aged 25 to 40 in good health. The chain couples TRBV28 to TRBJ1-4, with D possibly TRBD1 on 5 matching bases. The CDR3 spells CASSSPGEWGREKLFF. CDR3 in DNA: TGTGCCAGCAGTTCTCCCGGGGAATGGGGACGGGAAAAACTGTTTTTT. Variable domain in full (rest from reference TRBV28 and TRBJ1-4): DVKVTQSSRYLVKRTGEKVFLECVQDMDHENMFWYRQDPGLGLRLIYFSYDVKMKEKGDIPEGYSVSREKKERFSLILESASTNQTSMYLCASSSPGEWGREKLFFGSGTQLSVL.